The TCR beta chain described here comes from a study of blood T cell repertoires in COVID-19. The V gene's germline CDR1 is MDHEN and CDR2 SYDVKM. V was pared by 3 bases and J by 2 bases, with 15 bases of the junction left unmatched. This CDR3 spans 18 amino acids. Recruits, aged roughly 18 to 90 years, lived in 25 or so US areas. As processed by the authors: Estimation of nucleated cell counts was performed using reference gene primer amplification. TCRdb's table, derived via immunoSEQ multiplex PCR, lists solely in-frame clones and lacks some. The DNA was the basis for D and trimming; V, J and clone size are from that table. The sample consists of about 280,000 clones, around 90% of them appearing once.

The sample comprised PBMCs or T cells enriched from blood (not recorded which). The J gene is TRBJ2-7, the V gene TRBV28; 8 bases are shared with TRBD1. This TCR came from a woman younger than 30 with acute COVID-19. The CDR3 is CASSLGRGRFGSPYEQYF. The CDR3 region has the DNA TGTGCCAGCAGTTTGGGCAGGGGGCGATTCGGGAGCCCCTACGAGCAGTACTTC.